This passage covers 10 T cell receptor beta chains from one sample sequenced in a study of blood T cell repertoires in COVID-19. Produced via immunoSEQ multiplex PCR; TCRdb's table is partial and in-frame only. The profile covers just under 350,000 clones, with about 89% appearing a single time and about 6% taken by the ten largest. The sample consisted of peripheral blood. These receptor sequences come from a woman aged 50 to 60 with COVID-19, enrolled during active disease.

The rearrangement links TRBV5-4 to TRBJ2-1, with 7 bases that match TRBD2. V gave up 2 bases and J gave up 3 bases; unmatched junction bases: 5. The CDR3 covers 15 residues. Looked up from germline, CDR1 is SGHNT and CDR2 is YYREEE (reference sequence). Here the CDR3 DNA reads TGTGCCAGCAGCTTTGGTACTAGCGACTACAATGAGCAGTTCTTC. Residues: CASSFGTSDYNEQFF.

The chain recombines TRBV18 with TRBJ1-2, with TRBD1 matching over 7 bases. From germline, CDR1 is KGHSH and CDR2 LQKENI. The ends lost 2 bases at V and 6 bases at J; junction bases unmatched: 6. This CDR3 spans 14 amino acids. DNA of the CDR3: TGTGCCAGCTCACCAAGGCAGGGGGGCGATGGCTACACCTTC. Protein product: CASSPRQGGDGYTF.

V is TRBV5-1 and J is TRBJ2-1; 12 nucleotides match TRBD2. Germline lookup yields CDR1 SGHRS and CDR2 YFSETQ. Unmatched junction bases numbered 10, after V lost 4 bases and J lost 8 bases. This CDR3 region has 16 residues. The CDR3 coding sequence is TGCGCCAGCAGCGCGACTAGCGGGAGTTCTTCCCATGAGCAGTTCTTC. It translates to CASSATSGSSSHEQFF.

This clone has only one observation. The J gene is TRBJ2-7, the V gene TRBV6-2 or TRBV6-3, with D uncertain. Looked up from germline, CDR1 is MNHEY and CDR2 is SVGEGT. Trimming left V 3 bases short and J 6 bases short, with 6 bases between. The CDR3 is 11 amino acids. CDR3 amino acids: CASSYMREQYF. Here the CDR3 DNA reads TGTGCCAGCAGTTATATGCGCGAGCAGTACTTC.

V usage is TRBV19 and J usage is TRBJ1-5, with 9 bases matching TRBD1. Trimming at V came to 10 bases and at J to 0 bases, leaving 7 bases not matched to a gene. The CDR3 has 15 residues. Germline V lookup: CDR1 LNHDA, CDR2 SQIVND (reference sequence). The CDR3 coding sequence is TGTGCCACCCGGGACAGGGCGAATAGCAATCAGCCCCAGCATTTT. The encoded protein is CATRDRANSNQPQHF.

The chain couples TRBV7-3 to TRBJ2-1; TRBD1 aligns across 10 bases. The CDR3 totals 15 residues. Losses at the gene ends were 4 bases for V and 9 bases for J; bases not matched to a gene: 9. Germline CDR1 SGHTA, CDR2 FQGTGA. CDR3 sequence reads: CASSSRQGAKSEQFF. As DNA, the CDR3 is TGTGCCAGCAGCTCACGACAGGGGGCGAAGAGTGAGCAGTTCTTC.

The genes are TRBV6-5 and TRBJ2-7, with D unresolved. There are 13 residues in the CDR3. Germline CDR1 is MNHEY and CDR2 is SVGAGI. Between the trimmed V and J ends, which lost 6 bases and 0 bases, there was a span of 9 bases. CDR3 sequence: CASRAVSSYEQYF. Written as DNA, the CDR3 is TGTGCCAGCAGGGCAGTCTCCTCCTACGAGCAGTACTTC.

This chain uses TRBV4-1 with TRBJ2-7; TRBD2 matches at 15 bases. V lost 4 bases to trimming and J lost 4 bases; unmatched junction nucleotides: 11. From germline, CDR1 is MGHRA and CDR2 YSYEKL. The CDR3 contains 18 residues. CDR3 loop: CASSRGTSGRLLVYEQYF. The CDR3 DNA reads TGCGCCAGCAGCCGAGGGACTAGCGGGAGGTTGCTTGTTTACGAGCAGTACTTC.

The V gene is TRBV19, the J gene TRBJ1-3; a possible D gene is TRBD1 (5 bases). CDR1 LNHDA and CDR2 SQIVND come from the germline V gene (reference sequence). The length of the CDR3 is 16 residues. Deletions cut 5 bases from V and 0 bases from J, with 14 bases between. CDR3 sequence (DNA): TGTGCCAGTAGTTGGGTGAGACAGAACTCTGGAAACACCATATATTTT. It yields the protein CASSWVRQNSGNTIYF.

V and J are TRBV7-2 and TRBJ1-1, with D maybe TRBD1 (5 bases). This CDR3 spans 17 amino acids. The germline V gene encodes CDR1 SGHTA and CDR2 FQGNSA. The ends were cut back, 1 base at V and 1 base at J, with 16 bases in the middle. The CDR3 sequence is CASSLELQSGANTEAFF. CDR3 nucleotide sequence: TGTGCCAGCAGCTTAGAGCTACAGTCTGGGGCGAACACTGAAGCTTTCTTT.